These T cell receptor beta chains were read from a single sample in a study of cytomegalovirus exposure and HLA in healthy donors. The assay was immunoSEQ multiplex PCR, and TCRdb's table has in-frame clones only and misses some. The sample has under 200,000 clones, 65% to 75% seen once. Sequencing was carried out using PBMCs. The source is a girl aged 5-17 years in good health and CMV-seronegative. The CDR3 runs from the conserved cysteine through the conserved F or W. Each record gives: J gene, V gene, D gene, clone size, CDR3 DNA, CDR3 protein. The D gene is left open where the match is weak. Size tells how often a clone was seen (once, few, many) or the class of an expanded clone, and some rows leave it out.

J gene: TRBJ2-3
V gene: TRBV5-1
D gene: NA
clone size: NA
CDR3 DNA: TGCGCCAGCAGCTTGGCCATCACAGATACGCAGTATTTT
CDR3 protein: CASSLAITDTQYF

J gene: TRBJ2-3
V gene: TRBV5-1
D gene: TRBD2
clone size: few
CDR3 DNA: TGCGCCAGCAGCTTGCAGGGGACTAGCGGGACCAGGTTAAACACAGATACGCAGTATTTT
CDR3 protein: CASSLQGTSGTRLNTDTQYF

J gene: TRBJ1-2
V gene: TRBV29-1
D gene: NA
clone size: NA
CDR3 DNA: TGCAGCGTGCCGACAGACCGACTGAACTATGGCTACACCTTC
CDR3 protein: CSVPTDRLNYGYTF

J gene: TRBJ1-3
V gene: TRBV7-9
D gene: NA
clone size: NA
CDR3 DNA: TGTGCCGGAGGGGCTCAAGCGGGAAACACCATATATTTT
CDR3 protein: CAGGAQAGNTIYF

J gene: TRBJ2-2
V gene: TRBV4-1
D gene: TRBD2
clone size: NA
CDR3 DNA: TGCGCCAGCAGCCAACCCTGGACTAGAAACACCGGGGAGCTGTTTTTT
CDR3 protein: CASSQPWTRNTGELFF

J gene: TRBJ2-1
V gene: TRBV6-5
D gene: NA
clone size: NA
CDR3 DNA: TGTGCCAGCAGTTACTCCTCAGCGGGCCGAGGGGATGAGCAGTTCTTC
CDR3 protein: CASSYSSAGRGDEQFF

J gene: TRBJ2-2
V gene: TRBV7-8
D gene: NA
clone size: NA
CDR3 DNA: TGTGCCAGCAGCTTAGTGACGGACTACACCGGGGAGCTGTTTTTT
CDR3 protein: CASSLVTDYTGELFF

J gene: TRBJ2-5
V gene: TRBV6-1
D gene: NA
clone size: NA
CDR3 DNA: TGTGCCAGCAGTGAAGCGCTACTAACTGAGAAGTACTTC
CDR3 protein: CASSEALLTEKYF

J gene: TRBJ1-4
V gene: TRBV6-5
D gene: TRBD1
clone size: NA
CDR3 DNA: TGTGCCAGCACAAGGGGGCCCCATGAAAAACTGTTTTTT
CDR3 protein: CASTRGPHEKLFF

J gene: TRBJ1-1
V gene: TRBV5-1
D gene: NA
clone size: NA
CDR3 DNA: TGCGCCAGCAGCTTGGGCAGGACAGAGGATTTCTTT
CDR3 protein: CASSLGRTEDFF

J gene: TRBJ2-2
V gene: TRBV5-1
D gene: NA
clone size: once
CDR3 DNA: TGCGCCAGCAAGGAAGGACACCCAAACACCGGGGAGCTGTTTTTT
CDR3 protein: CASKEGHPNTGELFF

J gene: TRBJ2-1
V gene: TRBV27
D gene: TRBD1
clone size: NA
CDR3 DNA: TGTGCCAGCAGACACAGGGGGGCCCGTAACTACAATGAGCAGTTCTTC
CDR3 protein: CASRHRGARNYNEQFF

J gene: TRBJ1-1
V gene: TRBV2
D gene: NA
clone size: NA
CDR3 DNA: TGTGCCGCACGGACAGCCGAAGCTTTCTTT
CDR3 protein: CAARTAEAFF

J gene: TRBJ2-1
V gene: TRBV15
D gene: TRBD2
clone size: NA
CDR3 DNA: TGTGCCACCAGCAGAGAGTGGGGCGGGGGGTCCGGAATTTACAATGAGCAGTTCTTC
CDR3 protein: CATSREWGGGSGIYNEQFF

J gene: TRBJ2-2
V gene: TRBV5-6
D gene: NA
clone size: NA
CDR3 DNA: TGTGCCAGCAGCCCCTCCGTGCAGGGGCCCACCGGGGAGCTGTTTTTT
CDR3 protein: CASSPSVQGPTGELFF

J gene: TRBJ2-6
V gene: TRBV2
D gene: TRBD2
clone size: few
CDR3 DNA: TGTGCCAACCTCGGGGAGGGTGGGGGTATCTCTGGGGCCAACGTCCTGACTTTC
CDR3 protein: CANLGEGGGISGANVLTF

J gene: TRBJ2-1
V gene: TRBV5-1
D gene: NA
clone size: NA
CDR3 DNA: TGCGCCAGCAGCTTGGCCTCGACTAGTCGGGAGAATGAGCAGTTCTTC
CDR3 protein: CASSLASTSRENEQFF

J gene: TRBJ1-1
V gene: TRBV7-8
D gene: NA
clone size: NA
CDR3 DNA: TGTGCCAGCAGCTTAGCATCACAGGGCTTGACTGAAGCTTTCTTT
CDR3 protein: CASSLASQGLTEAFF

J gene: TRBJ2-1
V gene: TRBV7-9
D gene: TRBD2
clone size: NA
CDR3 DNA: TGTGCCAGCAGCCTTTCGGGGCTAGCGGATGAGCAGTTCTTC
CDR3 protein: CASSLSGLADEQFF

J gene: TRBJ2-2
V gene: TRBV7-6
D gene: NA
clone size: NA
CDR3 DNA: TGTGCCAGCAGCTACCGAGGGTACCCCCGAATGTATAACACCGGGGAGCTGTTTTTT
CDR3 protein: CASSYRGYPRMYNTGELFF

J gene: TRBJ2-1
V gene: TRBV6-5
D gene: NA
clone size: NA
CDR3 DNA: TGTGCCAGCAGTTACATGGGGGGACCCTACAATGAGCAGTTCTTC
CDR3 protein: CASSYMGGPYNEQFF

J gene: TRBJ2-2
V gene: TRBV2
D gene: TRBD2
clone size: NA
CDR3 DNA: TGTGCCAGCAGTGAGGCCGGGGGGGCAAATACCGGGGAGCTGTTTTTT
CDR3 protein: CASSEAGGANTGELFF

J gene: TRBJ1-2
V gene: TRBV7-2
D gene: NA
clone size: NA
CDR3 DNA: TGTGCCAGCAGCTTAGGTTTCAGGGGCCGAAACTGTGGCTACACCTTC
CDR3 protein: CASSLGFRGRNCGYTF

J gene: TRBJ1-1
V gene: TRBV19
D gene: NA
clone size: NA
CDR3 DNA: TGTGCCACCCTAGTTGTGGGCACTGAAGCTTTCTTT
CDR3 protein: CATLVVGTEAFF

J gene: TRBJ2-7
V gene: TRBV2
D gene: NA
clone size: NA
CDR3 DNA: TGTGCCAGCAGAACGACATCCACCTACGAGCAGTACTTC
CDR3 protein: CASRTTSTYEQYF

J gene: TRBJ1-3
V gene: TRBV15
D gene: TRBD1
clone size: NA
CDR3 DNA: TGTGCCACCAGCAGAGATAGGGGGCCTGGAAACACCATATATTTT
CDR3 protein: CATSRDRGPGNTIYF

J gene: TRBJ1-1
V gene: TRBV14
D gene: NA
clone size: NA
CDR3 DNA: TGTGCCAGCAGCCTTGATAATCAGTTATTCCTCAACACTGAAGCTTTCTTT
CDR3 protein: CASSLDNQLFLNTEAFF

J gene: TRBJ2-7
V gene: TRBV25-1
D gene: TRBD1
clone size: NA
CDR3 DNA: TGTGCCAGCAGTGACCTTCGGGACAGCTACGAGCAGTACTTC
CDR3 protein: CASSDLRDSYEQYF

J gene: TRBJ1-2
V gene: TRBV7-8
D gene: TRBD1
clone size: NA
CDR3 DNA: TGTGCCAGCAGCTCCGGGACAGGGGATGATGGCTACACCTTC
CDR3 protein: CASSSGTGDDGYTF

J gene: TRBJ2-2
V gene: TRBV7-7
D gene: TRBD1
clone size: NA
CDR3 DNA: TGTGCCAGCAGCCCCGGACAGGGGGCGACCGGGGAGCTGTTTTTT
CDR3 protein: CASSPGQGATGELFF

J gene: TRBJ1-1
V gene: TRBV5-1
D gene: NA
clone size: few
CDR3 DNA: TGCGCCAGCAGCCCCGCCCTAATGAACACTGAAGCTTTCTTT
CDR3 protein: CASSPALMNTEAFF

J gene: TRBJ2-7
V gene: TRBV6-4
D gene: NA
clone size: NA
CDR3 DNA: TGTGCCAGCAGTAAATACCGTCTTGAGAGTATTTCCTACGAGCAGTACTTC
CDR3 protein: CASSKYRLESISYEQYF

J gene: TRBJ2-2
V gene: TRBV5-4
D gene: NA
clone size: few
CDR3 DNA: TGTGCCAGCAGCTCCCGGACTGCGAACACCGGGGAGCTGTTTTTT
CDR3 protein: CASSSRTANTGELFF

J gene: TRBJ1-1
V gene: TRBV29-1
D gene: NA
clone size: NA
CDR3 DNA: TGCAGCGTTGAAGATCGGCGGACAGTGGCCACTGAAGCTTTCTTT
CDR3 protein: CSVEDRRTVATEAFF

J gene: TRBJ2-3
V gene: TRBV2
D gene: TRBD2
clone size: NA
CDR3 DNA: TGTGCCAGCAGTCGGACTAGCGGGGACACAGATACGCAGTATTTT
CDR3 protein: CASSRTSGDTDTQYF

J gene: TRBJ1-6
V gene: TRBV7-9
D gene: NA
clone size: NA
CDR3 DNA: TGTGCCAGCAGCCGCCCCGGGACAACACCCCTCCACTTT
CDR3 protein: CASSRPGTTPLHF

J gene: TRBJ2-3
V gene: TRBV4-1
D gene: TRBD2
clone size: NA
CDR3 DNA: TGCGCCAGCAGTAAAGGGTCTAGCGGGGGGAACACAGATACGCAGTATTTT
CDR3 protein: CASSKGSSGGNTDTQYF

J gene: TRBJ2-7
V gene: TRBV25-1
D gene: NA
clone size: few
CDR3 DNA: TGTGCCAGCAGTGAACAGGGATACGAGCAGTACTTC
CDR3 protein: CASSEQGYEQYF

J gene: TRBJ2-1
V gene: TRBV9
D gene: TRBD2
clone size: NA
CDR3 DNA: TGTGCCAGCAGCGTTACGGGGGGGCACAATGAGCAGTTCTTC
CDR3 protein: CASSVTGGHNEQFF

J gene: TRBJ2-5
V gene: TRBV7-2
D gene: NA
clone size: NA
CDR3 DNA: TGTGCCAGCAGCCCAAGCTCTTTAGAGACCCAGTACTTC
CDR3 protein: CASSPSSLETQYF

J gene: TRBJ1-2
V gene: TRBV5-6
D gene: NA
clone size: few
CDR3 DNA: TGTGCCAGCAGCCCCGGCTATGGCTACACCTTC
CDR3 protein: CASSPGYGYTF

J gene: TRBJ1-5
V gene: TRBV2
D gene: NA
clone size: NA
CDR3 DNA: TGTGCCAGCAGTGAAGCAAGCGGTGGGAATCAGCCCCAGCATTTT
CDR3 protein: CASSEASGGNQPQHF

J gene: TRBJ2-1
V gene: TRBV9
D gene: TRBD2
clone size: NA
CDR3 DNA: TGTGCCAGCAGCGTAGCTGCGGGGGGGCGGAATTTGAATGAGCAGTTCTTC
CDR3 protein: CASSVAAGGRNLNEQFF

J gene: TRBJ1-2
V gene: TRBV11-2
D gene: NA
clone size: NA
CDR3 DNA: TGTGCCAGCAGCCGTTCCCAGGGGAGGGATGGCTACACCTTC
CDR3 protein: CASSRSQGRDGYTF

J gene: TRBJ2-5
V gene: TRBV7-8
D gene: NA
clone size: NA
CDR3 DNA: TGTGCCAGCAGCTTAGACAGGGCTGAGACCCAGTACTTC
CDR3 protein: CASSLDRAETQYF

J gene: TRBJ1-5
V gene: TRBV5-1
D gene: NA
clone size: few
CDR3 DNA: TGCGCCAGCAGCTTGGGAAGGGGAGGTCCCCAGCATTTT
CDR3 protein: CASSLGRGGPQHF

J gene: TRBJ1-1
V gene: TRBV6-5
D gene: NA
clone size: NA
CDR3 DNA: TGTGCCAGCAGTTTTGTGGCTGGGAACACTGAAGCTTTCTTT
CDR3 protein: CASSFVAGNTEAFF

J gene: TRBJ1-1
V gene: TRBV9
D gene: NA
clone size: NA
CDR3 DNA: TGTGCCAGCAGCGTCTCCTTGAACACTGAAGCTTTCTTT
CDR3 protein: CASSVSLNTEAFF